This T cell receptor beta chain was captured in a study of blood T cell repertoires in COVID-19. Turning to the study itself: Acute and convalescent COVID-19 samples came from the United States, Italy and Spain. PBMCs, B-cell-depleted T cells, or T cells provided the cDNA or gDNA that made up the material.

The germline V gene has CDR1 LGHDT and CDR2 YNNKEL (reference sequence). The junction had 11 bases not matched to a gene; V was cut back by 4 bases and J by 7 bases. CDR3 size: 17 residues. Study processing details: Amplified reference gene primers provided the basis for estimating nucleated cell counts. Profiling relied on immunoSEQ multiplex PCR, and the TCRdb table lists in-frame clones only, not all of them. V and J calls and clone size follow that table, whereas D and trimming were derived from the DNA. The data contain 90,000 to 110,000 clones, approximately 87% of them singletons. The sample taken for sequencing was peripheral blood. The sequence was collected from a woman in her sixties or seventies with acute or convalescent COVID-19. The chain uses TRBV3-1 (or the pseudogene TRBV3-2) and TRBJ1-4; 11 nucleotides line up with TRBD1. In DNA, the CDR3 is TGTGCCAGCAGCCGGCGGACAGGGGGCGCGGGGGGTGAAAAACTGTTTTTT. Translating it yields CASSRRTGGAGGEKLFF.